This T cell receptor (beta chain) was found in a study of cytomegalovirus exposure and HLA in healthy donors. General study points: First-cohort TCR clusters tended to co-occur in the approximately 130 validation repertoires, a later analysis found.

In germline, CDR1 is KGHSH, CDR2 LQKENI. CDR3 length: 12 amino acids. Trimming shortened V by 5 bases and J by 5 bases, and 9 bases separated the two germline ends. From the approximately 110-subject validation cohort, which was separate from the roughly 670-subject first cohort, the donors were drawn. A note on this clone: Its specificity is not known.

Sequencing was performed with immunoSEQ multiplex PCR; in TCRdb, only in-frame clones are kept and a portion is missing. The data contain 150,000 to 200,000 clones, 86% of them singletons. This TCR was sampled from a woman between 18 and 29 years old in good health and CMV-seronegative. The sample taken for sequencing was PBMCs. The gene calls are TRBV18 and TRBJ1-1; a weak D match, TRBD1 (5 bases). The CDR3 reads CASSDSSTEAFF. In nucleotides, the CDR3 is TGTGCCAGCTCAGACAGCTCAACTGAAGCTTTCTTT.